A single T cell receptor (beta chain) is shown here with its context. Its antigen remains unidentified. The entry originates in a study of T cell responses to AZD1222 COVID-19 vaccine. General study findings and limits: Recipients of two AZD1222 doses showed rising Spike-specific TCR breadth and depth.

Libraries were prepared by immunoSEQ multiplex PCR; TCRdb keeps only in-frame clonotypes and omits some of them. The sample contains about 140,000 clones, roughly 90% of which appear only once. Trimming left V 1 base short and J 0 bases short, with 7 bases between. Germline assignment: CDR1 KGHSH and CDR2 LQKENI. This CDR3 has 15 amino acids. This chain connects TRBV18 to TRBJ1-3; no definite D call. The sequence was obtained from an adult in good health. The specimen was peripheral blood, collected on day 0 of AZD1222 vaccination. CDR3 sequence: CASSPLRNSGNTIYF. The CDR3 DNA follows: TGTGCCAGCTCACCACTTCGAAACTCTGGAAACACCATATATTTT.